This T cell receptor beta chain was found in a study of cytomegalovirus exposure and HLA in healthy donors. Study conclusions and caveats: In a later analysis, several top co-occurrence clusters appeared linked to parvovirus B19, influenza, CMV and Epstein-Barr virus. The authors confirmed in vitro that three CMV-associated chains were specific for CMV antigens. Later work associated roughly 17,000 TCR beta sequences with HLA alleles at 0.05 false discovery rate. TCR beta V- and J-gene trimming was later associated with a missense DCLRE1C variant.

Notes on this clone: Its cognate antigen is unknown.

Vbeta (60) and Jbeta (13) primers were used in the PCR. Produced via immunoSEQ multiplex PCR; TCRdb's table is partial and in-frame only. Among over 200,000 clones listed, almost 80% were seen once. CDR1 and CDR2 (germline): LGHNA, YNFKEQ. The V and J ends lost 1 base and 6 bases, in that order; junction bases with no gene match: 3. The CDR3 runs 13 residues. Material for sequencing was PBMCs. The chain has TRBV4-2 and TRBJ2-7; 7 nucleotides line up with TRBD2. This clonotype originated in a male donor in good health and CMV-seronegative. CDR3 nucleotide sequence: TGTGCCAGCAGCCAAGGGACTAGTCTCGAGCAGTACTTC. Amino acid sequence: CASSQGTSLEQYF.